A selection of T cell receptor beta chains follows, all from one sample in a study of shared clonotypes between healthy human individuals. Assay used: immunoSEQ multiplex PCR; TCRdb lists only in-frame clones, some missing. The sample carries roughly 400,000 clones, 96% recorded once. Material: memory CD8+ T cells sorted from blood. The receptors come from a man aged 30 to 45 in good health. The CDR3 runs from the conserved cysteine through the conserved F or W. The D gene is left open where the match is weak. Clone size appears in some rows only: once, few, many, or a class for an expanded clone.

clone size,V gene,J gene,D gene,CDR3 DNA,CDR3 protein
.,TRBV28,TRBJ2-7,TRBD2,TGTGCCAGCAGTTTAGTCTCCCTAGCGGGAGACGAGCAGTACTTC,CASSLVSLAGDEQYF
.,TRBV7-8,TRBJ2-3,TRBD1,TGTGCCAGCAGCTTGCCGGGACAGGGGGCAGATACGCAGTATTTT,CASSLPGQGADTQYF
.,TRBV11-3,TRBJ2-7,.,TGTGCCAGCAGCTTAGAGGGGAGTTCATCCGAGCAGTACTTC,CASSLEGSSSEQYF
.,TRBV27,TRBJ2-3,TRBD2,TGTGCCAGCAGTAGAACGGGACTAGCGCCCACAGATACGCAGTATTTT,CASSRTGLAPTDTQYF
.,TRBV9,TRBJ1-4,.,TGTGCCAGCAGCGTAGGGGGAGGACTTAATGAAAAACTGTTTTTT,CASSVGGGLNEKLFF
.,TRBV5-1,TRBJ1-2,.,TGCGCCAGCAGCTTTAAAGGGAATGGCTACACCTTC,CASSFKGNGYTF
.,TRBV30,TRBJ2-1,.,TGTGCCTGGAGTGTAATAAGGTCCACCTACAATGAGCAGTTCTTC,CAWSVIRSTYNEQFF
.,TRBV5-1,TRBJ2-1,.,TGCGCCAGCAGCTTACAGGGCAATGAGCAGTTCTTC,CASSLQGNEQFF
.,TRBV28,TRBJ2-5,TRBD1,TGTGCCAGCACCTATTGGACAGGCCAAGAGACCCAGTACTTC,CASTYWTGQETQYF
.,TRBV6-1,TRBJ2-3,.,TGTGCCAGCGAGGGGCAACTAAGGCCCACAGATACGCAGTATTTT,CASEGQLRPTDTQYF
.,TRBV6-6,TRBJ2-7,TRBD1,TGTGCCAGCAGTCAGACAGGGGAGCTCTCCTACGAGCAGTACTTC,CASSQTGELSYEQYF
few,TRBV7-9,TRBJ2-3,TRBD2,TGTGCCAGCAGCTTAGGGACTAGCGGGAGCACAGATACGCAGTATTTT,CASSLGTSGSTDTQYF
.,TRBV5-6,TRBJ2-3,.,TGTGCCAGCAGCTTGGAGAGCGGACCCACAGATACGCAGTATTTT,CASSLESGPTDTQYF
once,TRBV2,TRBJ2-3,TRBD2,TGTGCCAGCAGTGACCAGTTGGCTAGCGGGAGTTGGGTGGGCACAGATACGCAGTATTTT,CASSDQLASGSWVGTDTQYF
.,TRBV2,TRBJ2-5,TRBD2,TGTGCCAGCAGTGAAGGGAGAGGACTAGGGGAGACCCAGTACTTC,CASSEGRGLGETQYF
.,TRBV6-4,TRBJ2-3,TRBD2,TGTGCCAGCAGTCCCTCTAGCGGGAGGGCCGGTACAGATACGCAGTATTTT,CASSPSSGRAGTDTQYF
.,TRBV28,TRBJ1-2,TRBD1,TGTGCCAGCAGTTTCCCCAGGGGGGCCACCTATGGCTACACCTTC,CASSFPRGATYGYTF
.,TRBV10-3,TRBJ1-3,.,TGTGCCATCAGTGGAGGGAGGTCTGGAAACACCATATATTTT,CAISGGRSGNTIYF
.,TRBV4-1,TRBJ2-1,TRBD2,TGCGCCAGCAGCCAACTGACTAGCGGGAAGTGGCATGAGCAGTTCTTC,CASSQLTSGKWHEQFF
.,TRBV2,TRBJ1-2,.,TGTGCCAGCAGTGCCGGGGGCGCGGGCGGCTACACCTTC,CASSAGGAGGYTF
.,TRBV28,TRBJ2-3,TRBD2,TGTGCCAGCAGGGTATATCTAATGGGACTAGCGGGAGAAGATACGCAGTATTTT,CASRVYLMGLAGEDTQYF
once,TRBV15,TRBJ2-7,TRBD1,TGTGCCACCAGCAGAGGGGACAGAAACTACGAGCAGTACTTC,CATSRGDRNYEQYF
once,TRBV28,TRBJ2-7,.,TGTGCCAGCAGCTTAGCCTTGGGGGTTGCCGATGGGCAGTACTTC,CASSLALGVADGQYF
.,TRBV21-1,TRBJ2-7,.,TGTGCCAGCAGCCCCCTCGGGGACGAGCAGTACTTC,CASSPLGDEQYF
.,TRBV7-8,TRBJ1-3,TRBD1,TGTGCCAGCAGCTGGGACAGGGGAAGTCCTAACACCATATATTTT,CASSWDRGSPNTIYF
.,TRBV10-2,TRBJ2-7,TRBD1,TGCGCCAGCACGGGGACAGGGGGCTCCTACGAGCAGTACTTC,CASTGTGGSYEQYF
.,TRBV15,TRBJ1-1,.,TGTGCCACCAGCAGGACAGGACTCACTGAAGCTTTCTTT,CATSRTGLTEAFF
.,TRBV4-1,TRBJ1-2,.,TGCGCCAGCAGCCAAGTGTGGCTCGATAACTATGGCTACACCTTC,CASSQVWLDNYGYTF
once,TRBV7-9,TRBJ2-1,.,TGTGCCAGCAGCCAACAGGTCTTGATTGGGGAGCAGTTCTTC,CASSQQVLIGEQFF
.,TRBV19,TRBJ2-3,TRBD2,TGTGCCAGTAGACTAGCGGGCACAGATACGCAGTATTTT,CASRLAGTDTQYF